One and the same sample provided the 32 T cell receptor beta chains below, sequenced in a study of shared clonotypes between healthy human individuals. Clones were read by immunoSEQ multiplex PCR, and TCRdb kept only the in-frame ones, dropping some. The data hold more than 2,000,000 clones, with over 85% observed a single time. The sample consisted of naive CD4+ T cells sorted from blood. Regarding subset: CD45RA+ positively selected. Every receptor here comes from a man in his late teens or twenties in good health.

This chain links TRBV18 with TRBJ2-1; 15 bases are a match to TRBD2. The length of the CDR3 is 18 residues. V was pared by 4 bases and J by 7 bases, with 11 bases of the junction left unmatched. The germline gives CDR1 KGHSH, CDR2 LQKENI. The CDR3 sequence is CASSLLGLAGGSVNEQFF. CDR3 nucleotide sequence: TGTGCCAGCTCACTACTGGGACTAGCGGGAGGTTCCGTGAATGAGCAGTTCTTC.

Note on this clone: This same CDR3 is encoded by further DNA sequences in the sample. The chain recombines TRBV6-5 with TRBJ1-1; tentative D call: TRBD1 (6 bases). Per germline, CDR1 MNHEY and CDR2 SVGAGI. This CDR3 is 14 amino acids long. Trimming shortened V by 1 base and J by 4 bases, and 10 bases separated the two germline ends. The CDR3 sequence is CASSYLQGSTEAFF. The CDR3, as DNA: TGTGCCAGCAGTTACTTACAGGGAAGCACTGAAGCTTTCTTT.

This sequence joins TRBV7-9 and TRBJ2-5; no clear D. The V and J ends lost 5 bases and 7 bases respectively, with 17 bases between them. Looked up from germline, CDR1 is SEHNR and CDR2 is FQNEAQ (reference sequence). The CDR3 consists of 14 residues. CDR3 nucleotide sequence: TGTGCCAGCAGCCCCACAAGTTCCGTCGGGACCCAGTACTTC. Translated: CASSPTSSVGTQYF. Complete variable domain (other parts from reference TRBV7-9 and TRBJ2-5): DTGVSQNPRHKITKRGQNVTFRCDPISEHNRLYWYRQTLGQGPEFLTYFQNEAQLEKSRLLSDRFSAERPKGSFSTLEIQRTEQGDSAMYLCASSPTSSVGTQYFGPGTRLLVL.

This sequence joins TRBV5-1 and TRBJ1-1; the D is unclear. Trimming stripped 4 bases from V and 0 bases from J, with 10 bases between. Germline assignment: CDR1 SGHRS and CDR2 YFSETQ. The CDR3 runs 14 residues. CDR3 loop: CASSPLAMNTEAFF. CDR3 nucleotide sequence: TGCGCCAGCAGCCCCCTGGCGATGAACACTGAAGCTTTCTTT. Complete variable domain (other parts from reference TRBV5-1 and TRBJ1-1): KAGVTQTPRYLIKTRGQQVTLSCSPISGHRSVSWYQQTPGQGLQFLFEYFSETQRNKGNFPGRFSGRQFSNSRSEMNVSTLELGDSALYLCASSPLAMNTEAFFGQGTRLTVV.

This chain connects TRBV29-1 to TRBJ2-5; TRBD2 aligns across 13 bases. Germline values: CDR1 SQVTM, CDR2 ANQGSEA. The CDR3 is made up of 14 amino acids. The trim removed 6 bases at V and 2 bases at J, leaving 3 bases unmatched. The CDR3 is CSVRTSGGQETQYF. The CDR3 region has the DNA TGCAGCGTCAGGACTAGCGGGGGTCAAGAGACCCAGTACTTC.

The V and J genes are TRBV6-1 and TRBJ1-5; a possible D gene is TRBD1 (5 bases). From germline, CDR1 is MNHNS and CDR2 SASEGT. The CDR3 extends over 15 amino acids. The germline V and J ends were trimmed by 1 base and 5 bases, with 12 bases remaining between them. The CDR3, as DNA: TGTGCCAGCAGTGAAGTTTCAGGGATCTATCAGCCCCAGCATTTT. As protein: CASSEVSGIYQPQHF.

The chain has TRBV5-4 and TRBJ2-5; 7 nucleotides line up with TRBD1. The V gene end was trimmed by 4 bases and the J gene end by 0 bases; junction bases not matched to a gene: 9. Per germline, CDR1 SGHNT and CDR2 YYREEE (reference sequence). The CDR3 is 16 residues long. The CDR3 is CASSPQPGQYQETQYF. DNA of the CDR3: TGTGCCAGCAGCCCCCAACCGGGACAGTACCAAGAGACCCAGTACTTC.

The gene calls are TRBV10-3 and TRBJ2-1; 11 positions match TRBD2. The CDR3 covers 15 residues. V lost 7 bases and J lost 2; bases outside the gene matches: 4. The V gene's germline CDR1 is ENHRY and CDR2 SYGVKD. The CDR3 is CAITISGGAYNEQFF. CDR3 bases: TGTGCCATCACCATTAGCGGGGGGGCCTACAATGAGCAGTTCTTC.

Concerning this clone: Other nucleotide sequences from this sample produce the same CDR3. This chain connects TRBV19 to TRBJ2-5; the D is unclear. The germline V and J ends were trimmed by 3 bases and 4 bases, with 6 bases remaining between them. Looked up from germline, CDR1 is LNHDA and CDR2 is SQIVND (reference sequence). The CDR3 is made up of 12 amino acids. CDR3 protein: CASSIAGETQYF. CDR3 bases: TGTGCCAGTAGTATTGCTGGAGAGACCCAGTACTTC.

Worth noting for this clone: Other nucleotide sequences from this sample produce the same CDR3. The chain combines TRBV5-1 with TRBJ2-5, with D unresolved. There are 13 residues in the CDR3. Germline lookup yields CDR1 SGHRS and CDR2 YFSETQ. V lost 1 base to trimming and J lost 5 bases, with 9 bases between them. CDR3 DNA: TGCGCCAGCAGCTTGCGCGATGGGGAGACCCAGTACTTC. It yields the protein CASSLRDGETQYF.

The chain couples TRBV4-1 to TRBJ2-2; either TRBD1 or TRBD2 may fit D (5 bases each). Per the germline V gene, CDR1 is MGHRA and CDR2 is YSYEKL. The V gene lost 0 bases and the J gene lost 6 bases, with 14 bases spanning the gap. This CDR3 spans 16 amino acids. CDR3 sequence (DNA): TGCGCCAGCAGCCAAGAGCCGGGGCTGGTCGCCGGGGAGCTGTTTTTT. This codes for CASSQEPGLVAGELFF.

As for this clone: Other DNA sequences of this sample code for an identical CDR3. This chain links TRBV28 with TRBJ1-1; TRBD1 agrees at 11 bases. Germline V CDR1 and CDR2: MDHEN, SYDVKM. The CDR3 runs to 14 residues. V lost 6 bases to trimming and J lost 1 base; unmatched junction nucleotides: 1. CDR3 amino acids: CASRGQGGNTEAFF. Here the CDR3 DNA reads TGTGCCAGCAGGGGACAGGGGGGGAACACTGAAGCTTTCTTT.

The chain combines TRBV5-1 with TRBJ2-1; 8 bases align to TRBD2. This CDR3 spans 15 amino acids. The germline V gene encodes CDR1 SGHRS and CDR2 YFSETQ. The junction had 5 bases not matched to a gene; V was cut back by 5 bases and J by 1 base. The CDR3, as DNA: TGCGCCAGCAGACGGAGCGGGGGATCCTACAATGAGCAGTTCTTC. It encodes CASRRSGGSYNEQFF.

A note on this clone: The sample has other DNA sequences that encode this CDR3 too. The V and J genes are TRBV30 and TRBJ2-2; weak D call: TRBD2 (5 bases). The CDR3 covers 14 residues. Germline CDR1 GTSNPN, CDR2 SVGIG (reference sequence). Trimming pared 0 bases from V and 5 bases from J, leaving 10 bases between. For the CDR3, the DNA is TGTGCCTGGAGTGTGGGTGGGAGTACCGGGGAGCTGTTTTTT. Its translation is CAWSVGGSTGELFF.

The rearrangement uses TRBV13 and TRBJ1-1; possibly TRBD1 for D (5 bases). Germline V gene data show CDR1 as PRHDT and CDR2 as FYEKMQ (reference sequence). Trimming took 5 bases from V and 3 from J, leaving 19 bases between them. The CDR3 is 16 amino acids. For the CDR3, the DNA is TGTGCCAGCAGCCCAGGGACCGTTGGGGGGGACACTGAAGCTTTCTTT. Translating it yields CASSPGTVGGDTEAFF.

The chain has TRBV7-2 and TRBJ1-2; possible D gene TRBD1, 6 bases. This CDR3 has 15 residues. Germline lookup yields CDR1 SGHTA and CDR2 FQGNSA. V gave up 4 bases and J gave up 2 bases, with 14 bases separating them. The CDR3: CASSSKGEGNYGYTF. Here the CDR3 DNA reads TGTGCCAGCAGCTCCAAGGGGGAGGGCAACTATGGCTACACCTTC. The complete variable domain, with remaining parts taken from reference TRBV7-2 and TRBJ1-2, reads GAGVSQSPSNKVTEKGKDVELRCDPISGHTALYWYRQSLGQGLEFLIYFQGNSAPDKSGLPSDRFSAERTGGSVSTLTIQRTQQEDSAVYLCASSSKGEGNYGYTFGSGTRLTVV.

The gene calls are TRBV5-1 and TRBJ2-5; 7 bases fit TRBD2. From germline, CDR1 is SGHRS and CDR2 YFSETQ. Germline trimming cut 3 bases from V and 0 bases from J; bases unmatched to any gene: 5. The CDR3 is 15 residues long. CDR3 loop: CASSSTSRDQETQYF. The CDR3 DNA reads TGCGCCAGCAGCTCGACTAGCAGAGACCAAGAGACCCAGTACTTC.

This chain links TRBV5-1 with TRBJ2-3; 11 bases agree with TRBD2. Germline values: CDR1 SGHRS, CDR2 YFSETQ. J was trimmed by 3 bases and V by 2 bases; bases with no gene match: 2. CDR3 length: 15 residues. The CDR3 region has the DNA TGCGCCAGCAGCTTCGGACTAGCGGGTACAGATACGCAGTATTTT. Translated: CASSFGLAGTDTQYF.

This chain connects TRBV6-5 to TRBJ2-5; D could derive from TRBD1 or TRBD2 (5 bases each). The germline V and J ends were trimmed by 7 bases and 3 bases, with 18 bases remaining between them. The CDR3 spans 15 residues. CDR1 and CDR2 from the germline V gene are MNHEY and SVGAGI. In DNA, the CDR3 is TGTGCCAGCACTGCCGGGACCTTGGGGAAAGAGACCCAGTACTTC. It is translated as CASTAGTLGKETQYF.

The DNA of the CDR3 is TGCGCCAGCAGCTTGACGGACAGGGGAGATAATTCACCCCTCCACTTT. Its translation is CASSLTDRGDNSPLHF. The chain uses TRBV5-1 and TRBJ1-6, with 9 bases identical to TRBD1. J gave up 5 bases and V 1 base, and 4 bases lay outside the gene matches. Germline V gene data show CDR1 as SGHRS and CDR2 as YFSETQ. This CDR3 is 16 amino acids long.

This clone was counted once. The genes are TRBV5-4 and TRBJ1-3, with TRBD1 as a possible D gene (6 bases). Germline lookup yields CDR1 SGHNT and CDR2 YYREEE (reference sequence). The CDR3 covers 15 residues. The ends were cut back, 5 bases at V and 0 bases at J, with 12 bases in the middle. The chain's CDR3 is CASSYGQSSGNTIYF. CDR3 in DNA: TGTGCCAGCAGTTATGGACAGAGCTCTGGAAACACCATATATTTT.

This clone was detected once. The chain recombines TRBV2 with TRBJ1-3; 9 positions match TRBD1. This CDR3 is built from 14 residues. After removal of 7 bases from V and 2 bases from J, the junction contained 3 bases not matched to a gene. Germline V gives CDR1 SNHLY, CDR2 FYNNEI. The chain's CDR3 is CASMGDRAGNTIYF. The CDR3 bases are TGTGCCAGCATGGGGGACAGGGCTGGAAACACCATATATTTT.

The chain uses TRBV7-2 and TRBJ2-7; 11 positions match TRBD1. J lost 3 bases, V lost 5 bases, and 6 bases had no gene match. Germline V lookup: CDR1 SGHTA, CDR2 FQGNSA. The length of the CDR3 is 15 residues. CDR3 protein: CASSPRTGGRYEQYF. In DNA, the CDR3 is TGTGCCAGCAGCCCCCGGACAGGGGGCCGCTACGAGCAGTACTTC. The complete variable domain, with remaining parts taken from reference TRBV7-2 and TRBJ2-7, reads GAGVSQSPSNKVTEKGKDVELRCDPISGHTALYWYRQSLGQGLEFLIYFQGNSAPDKSGLPSDRFSAERTGGSVSTLTIQRTQQEDSAVYLCASSPRTGGRYEQYFGPGTRLTVT.

V gene TRBV10-3 combines with J gene TRBJ2-1, with TRBD2 matching over 8 bases. Germline CDR1 and CDR2: ENHRY and SYGVKD. V shed 7 bases, J shed 1 base, and the junction held 9 bases outside the gene matches. This CDR3 comprises 16 residues. The CDR3 DNA follows: TGTGCCATCATGGTAAGCGGGGGAGAGTCCTACAATGAGCAGTTCTTC. This gives the protein CAIMVSGGESYNEQFF.

A remark on this clone: Other DNA sequences from this sample encode an identical CDR3 as well. V and J are TRBV6-5 and TRBJ1-1, with a weak D call TRBD1 (5 bases). The CDR3 is made up of 13 amino acids. Trimming removed 5 bases from V and 2 bases from J, with 9 bases in between. Germline assignment: CDR1 MNHEY and CDR2 SVGAGI. CDR3 sequence (DNA): TGTGCCAGCAGTCGCGGACAAAACACTGAAGCTTTCTTT. It specifies CASSRGQNTEAFF.

As concerns this clone: The same CDR3 is also encoded by other DNA sequences in this sample. This chain connects TRBV27 to TRBJ2-1, with D possibly being TRBD1 or TRBD2 (5 bases each). This CDR3 spans 14 amino acids. The germline CDR1 and CDR2 sequences are MNHEY and SMNVEV (reference sequence). Trimming removed 5 bases from V and 1 base from J, with 9 bases in between. The CDR3: CASSPRGSYNEQFF. In DNA form, the CDR3 reads TGTGCCAGCAGTCCGAGGGGATCCTACAATGAGCAGTTCTTC.

The DNA of the CDR3 is TGTGCCAGCAGCTTAGAACAGGTCCCCGGGGAGCTGTTTTTT. Translated: CASSLEQVPGELFF. This sequence joins TRBV11-3 and TRBJ2-2, with a weak D call TRBD1 (5 bases). In germline, CDR1 is SGHNT, CDR2 YENEEA. The CDR3 has 14 residues. V lost 0 bases, J lost 6 bases, and 8 bases lay in between.

The V gene is TRBV19, the J gene TRBJ2-7; 7 bases are shared with TRBD1. Germline V lookup: CDR1 LNHDA, CDR2 SQIVND (reference sequence). J lost 2 bases, V lost 1 base, and 11 bases had no gene match. The CDR3 is made up of 17 amino acids. CDR3 sequence reads: CASSIGSMLGQPYEQYF. Written as DNA, the CDR3 is TGTGCCAGTAGTATAGGCTCGATGTTGGGACAGCCCTACGAGCAGTACTTC. Combining the CDR3 with reference TRBV19 and TRBJ2-7 gives the whole variable domain DGGITQSPKYLFRKEGQNVTLSCEQNLNHDAMYWYRQDPGQGLRLIYYSQIVNDFQKGDIAEGYSVSREKKESFPLTVTSAQKNPTAFYLCASSIGSMLGQPYEQYFGPGTRLTVT.

This chain joins TRBV18 and TRBJ2-1, with D perhaps matching TRBD1 or TRBD2 (5 bases each). CDR3 length: 15 amino acids. V lost 4 bases, J lost 2 bases, and 12 bases lay in between. Per germline, CDR1 KGHSH and CDR2 LQKENI. CDR3 residues: CASSLSRGPYNEQFF. The CDR3 DNA reads as TGTGCCAGCTCACTTTCAAGGGGACCCTACAATGAGCAGTTCTTC. Supplemented by reference TRBV18 and TRBJ2-1, the full variable domain reads NAGVMQNPRHLVRRRGQEARLRCSPMKGHSHVYWYRQLPEEGLKFMVYLQKENIIDESGMPKERFSAEFPKEGPSILRIQQVVRGDSAAYFCASSLSRGPYNEQFFGPGTRLTVL.

CDR3 in amino acids: CASSEGTRNSPLHF. As DNA, the CDR3 is TGTGCCAGCAGTGAAGGGACCCGAAATTCACCCCTCCACTTT. The J gene is TRBJ1-6, the V gene TRBV6-4; TRBD1 might be the D (5 bases). V lost 3 bases, J lost 7 bases, and 10 bases lay in between. The CDR3 runs 14 residues. Germline V gene data show CDR1 as MRHNA and CDR2 as SNTAGT.

The chain uses TRBV11-2 and TRBJ2-1, with 9 bases identical to TRBD2. V was clipped by 1 base and J by 1 base; unmatched bases: 8. This CDR3 is built from 18 residues. CDR1 is SGHAT and CDR2 is FQNNGV in the germline V gene. CDR3 sequence reads: CASSLVRTSVRSYNEQFF. The CDR3 DNA is TGTGCCAGCAGCTTAGTTAGGACTAGCGTTAGATCCTACAATGAGCAGTTCTTC.

The CDR3 protein is CASGPQGANQPQHF. CDR3 bases: TGTGCCAGCGGACCCCAGGGGGCGAACCAGCCCCAGCATTTT. This rearrangement joins TRBV28 to TRBJ1-5, with 8 bases lining up with TRBD1. Germline V lookup: CDR1 MDHEN, CDR2 SYDVKM. The CDR3 loop spans 14 amino acids. V dropped 8 bases and J dropped 7; count of bases not matched to a gene: 10.